This T cell receptor beta chain was sequenced during a study of CD8+CD57+ T cells in acquired aplastic anemia. For the study at large: On average, sorted CD4+ and CD8+ cells gave 3.2 ug of DNA. Healthy donors averaged roughly 11 million reads for CD4+ cells. Regarding the study as a whole: There were some 27 CD8+ CDR3 sequences that occurred in both patients and controls. Between patients and controls, CD8+ Simpson's diversity did not vary significantly.

This clonotype was detected ten times or more. Its antigen is as yet unknown. CDR1 is KGHSH and CDR2 is LQKENI in the germline V gene. This CDR3 is 14 amino acids long. Trimming removed 3 bases from V and 2 bases from J, with 7 bases in between. CDR3 and TCR beta VDJ profiling relied on genomic DNA as the template. TCRdb processed the reads anew with MiXCR; each CDR3 protein has one entry. The profile shows approximately 380,000 distinct CDR3 sequences, 65% to 75% of them singletons. The origin of this receptor is a human donor in good health, serving as a control. The source material was sorted CD4+, CD8+, or CD8+CD57+ T cells (not recorded which) from PBMCs. The V call is TRBV18, the J call TRBJ2-2; D uncertain. The CDR3 sequence: CASSPPSNTGELFF. For the CDR3, the DNA is TGTGCCAGCTCACCTCCTTCCAACACCGGGGAGCTGTTTTTT. The full variable domain, its missing parts supplied by reference TRBV18 and TRBJ2-2, is NAGVMQNPRHLVRRRGQEARLRCSPMKGHSHVYWYRQLPEEGLKFMVYLQKENIIDESGMPKERFSAEFPKEGPSILRIQQVVRGDSAAYFCASSPPSNTGELFFGEGSRLTVL.